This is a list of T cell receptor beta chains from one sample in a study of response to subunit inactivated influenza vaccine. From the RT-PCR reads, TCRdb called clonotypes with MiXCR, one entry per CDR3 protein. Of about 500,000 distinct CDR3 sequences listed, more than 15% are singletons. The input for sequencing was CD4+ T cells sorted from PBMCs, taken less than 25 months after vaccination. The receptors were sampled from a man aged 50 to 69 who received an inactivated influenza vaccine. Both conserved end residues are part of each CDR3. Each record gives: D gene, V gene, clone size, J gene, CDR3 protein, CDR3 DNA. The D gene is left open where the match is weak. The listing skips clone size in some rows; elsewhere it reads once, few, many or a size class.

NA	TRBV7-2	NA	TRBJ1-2	CASSLRGDKYGYTF	TGTGCCAGCAGCTTACGGGGGGATAAGTATGGCTACACCTTC
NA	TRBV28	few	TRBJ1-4	CASSPSLEVNHLNEKLFF	TGTGCCAGCAGCCCGAGTTTGGAGGTGAACCATCTTAATGAAAAACTGTTTTTT
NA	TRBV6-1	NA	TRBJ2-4	CASSRSLQGGSPNIQYF	TGTGCCAGCAGTCGAAGCCTACAGGGTGGATCTCCCAACATTCAGTACTTC
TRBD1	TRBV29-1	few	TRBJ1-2	CSVLGSTGDKNYGYTF	TGCAGCGTGCTGGGAAGCACAGGGGATAAAAACTATGGCTACACCTTC
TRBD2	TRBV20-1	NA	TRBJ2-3	CSAETSGYYTDTQYF	TGCAGTGCTGAGACTAGCGGGTACTACACAGATACGCAGTATTTT
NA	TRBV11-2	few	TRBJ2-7	CASSWAGTGSYEQYF	TGTGCCAGCAGCTGGGCCGGGACTGGGAGCTACGAGCAGTACTTC
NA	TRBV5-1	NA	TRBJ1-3	CASSLKGGSSGNTIYF	TGCGCCAGCAGCTTGAAAGGTGGGAGCTCTGGAAACACCATATATTTT
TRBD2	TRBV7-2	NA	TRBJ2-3	CASSDTSGGPYNTQYF	TGTGCCAGCAGCGATACTAGCGGGGGGCCTTACAATACGCAGTATTTT
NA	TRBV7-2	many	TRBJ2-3	CASSLEGGPADTQYF	TGTGCCAGCAGCTTAGAGGGGGGGCCGGCAGATACGCAGTATTTT
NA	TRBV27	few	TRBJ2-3	CASSLSLDYTQYF	TGTGCCAGCAGTTTAAGTCTGGATTATACGCAGTATTTT
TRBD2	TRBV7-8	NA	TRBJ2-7	CASSPYRLAGRSREQYF	TGTGCCAGCAGCCCCTATAGACTAGCGGGAAGGTCGCGTGAGCAGTACTTC
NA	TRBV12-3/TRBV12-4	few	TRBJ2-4	CASSLLTSYLYF	TGTGCCAGCAGTCTACTCACATCGTACCTGTACTTC
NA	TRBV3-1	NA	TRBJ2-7	CASRQAATGRYEQYF	TGTGCCAGCAGGCAAGCGGCAACGGGCAGATACGAGCAGTACTTC
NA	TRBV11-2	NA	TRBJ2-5	CASSVRHRPFGKTQYF	TGTGCCAGCAGCGTTAGACATAGGCCCTTCGGAAAGACCCAGTACTTC
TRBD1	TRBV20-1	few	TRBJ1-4	CSARSDRGQREKLFF	TGCAGTGCAAGATCCGACAGGGGGCAAAGGGAAAAACTGTTTTTT
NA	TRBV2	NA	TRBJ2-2	CASSGPTGTGELFF	TGTGCCAGCAGCGGGCCCACAGGGACCGGGGAGCTGTTTTTT
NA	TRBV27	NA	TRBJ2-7	CASSFQGYRSYEQYF	TGTGCCAGCAGTTTTCAGGGTTACCGCTCCTACGAGCAGTACTTC
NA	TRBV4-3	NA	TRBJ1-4	CASSQERRANEKLFF	TGCGCCAGCAGCCAAGAGAGACGAGCTAATGAAAAACTGTTTTTT
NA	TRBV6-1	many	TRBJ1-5	CASSLKISNQPQHF	TGTGCCAGCAGTCTCAAGATTAGCAATCAGCCCCAGCATTTT
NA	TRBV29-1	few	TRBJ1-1	CSAGRVAEAFF	TGCAGCGCGGGCAGGGTGGCTGAAGCTTTCTTT
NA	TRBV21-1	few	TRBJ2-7	CASSKAKTSASYEQYF	TGTGCCAGCAGCAAAGCGAAGACTAGCGCCTCGTACGAGCAGTACTTC
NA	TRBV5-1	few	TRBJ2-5	CASSLSSQAETQYF	TGCGCCAGCAGCTTGTCTTCACAGGCTGAGACCCAGTACTTC
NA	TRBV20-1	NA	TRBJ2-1	CSARPVRGNYNEQFF	TGCAGTGCTAGACCCGTAAGGGGGAACTACAATGAGCAGTTCTTC
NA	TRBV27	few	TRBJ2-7	CASSRASLGSSYEQYF	TGTGCCAGCAGCCGGGCCTCTCTAGGGTCCTCCTACGAGCAGTACTTC
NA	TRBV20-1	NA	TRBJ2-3	CSARAGRTDTQYF	TGCAGTGCTAGAGCGGGGCGCACAGATACGCAGTATTTT
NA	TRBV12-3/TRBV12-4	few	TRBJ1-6	CASSLPPGGENSPLHF	TGTGCCAGCAGTTTACCCCCAGGAGGTGAAAATTCACCCCTCCACTTT
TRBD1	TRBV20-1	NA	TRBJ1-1	CSAKGQGMDTEAFF	TGCAGTGCAAAGGGACAGGGGATGGACACTGAAGCTTTCTTT
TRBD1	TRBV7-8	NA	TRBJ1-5	CASSSRTGTSIQPQHF	TGTGCCAGCAGCTCCAGGACAGGGACCAGTATTCAGCCCCAGCATTTT
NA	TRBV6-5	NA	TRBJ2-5	CASSLTPPAQYF	TGTGCCAGCAGTTTGACACCGCCAGCCCAGTACTTC
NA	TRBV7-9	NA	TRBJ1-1	CASSFAAGEAFF	TGTGCCAGCAGCTTTGCTGCGGGGGAAGCTTTCTTT
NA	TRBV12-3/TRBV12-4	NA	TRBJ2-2	CASSLRGWGTGELFF	TGTGCCAGCAGTTTACGGGGTTGGGGCACCGGGGAGCTGTTTTTT